This TCR beta chain derives from a study of CD8 T cells in ankylosing spondylitis (TCRdb year 2017). Broadly, across the study: The study set out to find disease-linked TCR variants by profiling T cell receptor beta repertoires in ankylosing spondylitis patients and healthy donors. The full study cohort was made up of 25 to 30 ankylosing spondylitis patients and about a hundred healthy donors. Peripheral blood was sampled, and synovial fluid was additionally collected from ankylosing spondylitis patients.

A word on this clonotype: Its recognized antigen is unknown. Base qualities are not provided; no much larger clone lies one nucleotide away.

Data came from an Illumina HiSeq 2500. TCR beta libraries were prepared by quantitative 5'-RACE with molecular barcodes. As for the authors' bioinformatics: A new computational method, built on a probabilistic model of VDJ rearrangement, was used to identify disease-linked TCR variants. Using fastp at Q25 and MiXCR, TCRdb reprocessed the public reads and kept productive beta chains. Rows are unified per CDR3 protein, each entry keeping the most common DNA and genes. These V and J calls derive from TCRdb rather than the authors' analysis. The sample profile shows roughly 470,000 distinct CDR3 sequences; 25% to 30% of them were found once. The top ten clones comprise 0.89% of the sample. Germline trimming: 4 bases from V, 5 bases from J; junction bases outside gene matches: 12. CDR1 and CDR2 are drawn from the germline V gene: SGHRS, YFSETQ. The CDR3, cysteine through phenylalanine, is 16 amino acids long. The DNA shown is the 48-base CDR3, in frame from base 1.

Summary of the overall study and its limitations: According to the report, matched synovial fluid samples from ankylosing spondylitis patients were significantly enriched for the disease-linked clones. A CD8+ phenotype was shown by the disease-linked clones, which were found at relatively low frequencies in peripheral blood. A TCR beta motif of 7 or 8 highly homologous amino acid variants appeared characteristic of blood from ankylosing spondylitis patients. Some motif variants had previously been reported in the synovial fluid and blood of reactive arthritis patients, which suggests shared mechanisms of disease initiation.

The chain couples TRBV5-1 to TRBJ1-1; 9 central nucleotides agree with TRBD1. The sample taken for sequencing was blood, either unsorted or a sorted T cell fraction (not recorded which). The sequence was obtained from a male donor with ankylosing spondylitis. Here the CDR3 is given as CASSPGDRAGETEAFF. The DNA is as follows: TGCGCCAGCAGCCCAGGGGACAGGGCGGGAGAAACTGAAGCTTTCTTT.